The T cell receptor (beta chain) described here comes from a study of T cell repertoires in cytomegalovirus infection. Overall study: A matching HLA type, together with CMV infection, was signaled by public TCR beta signatures. Whole-study findings and limits: Based on cumulative public TCR beta family frequency, carriers of CMV plus the relevant HLA were identified. Across the ex vivo response, the dominant clonotypes were HLA-C-restricted CMV-specific TCR beta clonotypes.

Via MiXCR, TCRdb re-called the reads, giving one row per CDR3 protein. The sample lists hundreds of thousands of distinct CDR3 sequences, roughly 20% occurring once. This clonotype was counted only a few times. The antigen remains unidentified. The CDR3 sequence is 15 residues long. Germline V gene data show CDR1 as ENHRY and CDR2 as SYGVKD. V gave up 6 bases and J gave up 8 bases; unmatched junction bases: 8. Sequencing was carried out using PBMCs. The sequence was collected from a human donor in good health (CMV status not recorded). Some clones in this sample may be carry-over from other donors' samples. The chain joins TRBV10-3 to TRBJ2-1; 12 bases align to TRBD1. CDR3 sequence (DNA): TGTGCCATCAGGGCAGGGGACAGGGGGCAAGATGAGCAGTTCTTC. Protein sequence: CAIRAGDRGQDEQFF.